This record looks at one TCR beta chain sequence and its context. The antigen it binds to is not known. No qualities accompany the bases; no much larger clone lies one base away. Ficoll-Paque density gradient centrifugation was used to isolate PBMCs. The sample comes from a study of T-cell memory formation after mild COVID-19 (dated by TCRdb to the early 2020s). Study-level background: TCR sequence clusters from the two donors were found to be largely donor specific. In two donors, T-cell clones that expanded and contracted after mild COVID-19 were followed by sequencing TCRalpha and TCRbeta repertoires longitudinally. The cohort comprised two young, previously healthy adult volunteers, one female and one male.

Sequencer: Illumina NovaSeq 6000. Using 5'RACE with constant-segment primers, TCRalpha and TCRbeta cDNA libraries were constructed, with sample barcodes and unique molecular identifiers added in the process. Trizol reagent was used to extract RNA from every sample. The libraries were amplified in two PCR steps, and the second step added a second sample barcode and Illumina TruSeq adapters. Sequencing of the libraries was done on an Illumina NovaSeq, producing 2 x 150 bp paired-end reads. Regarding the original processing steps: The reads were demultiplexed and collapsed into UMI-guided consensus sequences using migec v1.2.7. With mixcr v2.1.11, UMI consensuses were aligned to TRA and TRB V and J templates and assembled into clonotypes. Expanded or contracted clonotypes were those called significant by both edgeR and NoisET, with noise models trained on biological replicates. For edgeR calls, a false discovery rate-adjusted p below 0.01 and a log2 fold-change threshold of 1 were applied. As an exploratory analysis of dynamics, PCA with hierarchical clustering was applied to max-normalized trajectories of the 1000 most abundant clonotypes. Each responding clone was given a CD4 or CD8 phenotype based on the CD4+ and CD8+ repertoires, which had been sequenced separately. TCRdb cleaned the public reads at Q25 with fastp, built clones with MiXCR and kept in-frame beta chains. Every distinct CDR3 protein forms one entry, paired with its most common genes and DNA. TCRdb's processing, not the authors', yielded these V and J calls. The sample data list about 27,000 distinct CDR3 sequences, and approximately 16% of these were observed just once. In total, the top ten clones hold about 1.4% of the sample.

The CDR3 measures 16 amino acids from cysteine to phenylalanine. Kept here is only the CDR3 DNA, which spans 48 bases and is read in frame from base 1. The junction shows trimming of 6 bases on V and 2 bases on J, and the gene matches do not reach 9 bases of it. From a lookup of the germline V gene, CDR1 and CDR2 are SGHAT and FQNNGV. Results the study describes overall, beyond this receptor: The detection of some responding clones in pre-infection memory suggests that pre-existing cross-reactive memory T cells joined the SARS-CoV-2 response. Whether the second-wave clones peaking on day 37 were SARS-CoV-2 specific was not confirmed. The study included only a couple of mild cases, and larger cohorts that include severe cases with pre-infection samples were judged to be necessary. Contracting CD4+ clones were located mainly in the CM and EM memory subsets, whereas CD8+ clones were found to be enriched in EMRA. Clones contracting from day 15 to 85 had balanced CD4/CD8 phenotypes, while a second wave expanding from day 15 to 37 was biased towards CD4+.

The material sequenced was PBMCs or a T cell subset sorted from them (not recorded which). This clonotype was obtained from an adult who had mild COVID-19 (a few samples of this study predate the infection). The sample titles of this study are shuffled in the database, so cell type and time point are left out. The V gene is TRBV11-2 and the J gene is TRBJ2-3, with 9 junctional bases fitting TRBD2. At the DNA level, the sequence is TGTGCCAGCAGTTACACCGCGGGGGGGTCCACAGATACGCAGTATTTT. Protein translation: CASSYTAGGSTDTQYF.